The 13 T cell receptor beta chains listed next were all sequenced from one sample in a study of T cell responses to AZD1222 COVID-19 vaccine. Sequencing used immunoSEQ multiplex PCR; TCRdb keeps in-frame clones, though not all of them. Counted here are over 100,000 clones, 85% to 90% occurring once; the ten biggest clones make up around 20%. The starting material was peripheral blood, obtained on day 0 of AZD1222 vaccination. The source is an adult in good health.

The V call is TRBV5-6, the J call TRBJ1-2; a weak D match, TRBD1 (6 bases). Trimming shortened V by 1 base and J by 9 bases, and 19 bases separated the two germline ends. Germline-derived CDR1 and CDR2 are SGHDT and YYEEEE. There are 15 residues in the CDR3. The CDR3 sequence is CASSLSRGKMVSYTF. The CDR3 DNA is TGTGCCAGCAGCTTGAGCAGGGGAAAGATGGTTAGCTACACCTTC.

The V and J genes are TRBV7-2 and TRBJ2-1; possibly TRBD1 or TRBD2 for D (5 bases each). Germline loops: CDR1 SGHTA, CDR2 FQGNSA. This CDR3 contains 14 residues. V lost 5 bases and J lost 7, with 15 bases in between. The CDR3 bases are TGTGCCAGCAGCCCCCGGGACCAAAGGAATGAGCAGTTCTTC. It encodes CASSPRDQRNEQFF.

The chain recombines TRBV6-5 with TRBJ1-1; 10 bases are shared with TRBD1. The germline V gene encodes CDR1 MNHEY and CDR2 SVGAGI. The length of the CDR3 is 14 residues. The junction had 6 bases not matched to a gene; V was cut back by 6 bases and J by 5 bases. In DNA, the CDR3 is TGTGCCAGCAGCCGGGACAGGGGAGGAACTGAAGCTTTCTTT. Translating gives CASSRDRGGTEAFF.

The CDR3 bases are TGTGCCAGCTCACCAATAAGGGTGGAAGGTGGGACTGAAGCTTTCTTT. Amino acid sequence: CASSPIRVEGGTEAFF. The genes are TRBV18 and TRBJ1-1; no definite D call. CDR3 length: 16 amino acids. The germline V gene has CDR1 KGHSH and CDR2 LQKENI. The V end was cut by 2 bases, the J end by 5 bases, with 18 bases between.

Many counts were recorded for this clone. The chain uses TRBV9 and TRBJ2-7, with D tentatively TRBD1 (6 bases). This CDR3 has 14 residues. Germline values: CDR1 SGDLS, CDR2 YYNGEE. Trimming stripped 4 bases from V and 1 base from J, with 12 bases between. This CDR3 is CASSHGGSSYEQYF. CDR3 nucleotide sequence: TGTGCCAGCAGCCATGGGGGCTCATCCTACGAGCAGTACTTC.

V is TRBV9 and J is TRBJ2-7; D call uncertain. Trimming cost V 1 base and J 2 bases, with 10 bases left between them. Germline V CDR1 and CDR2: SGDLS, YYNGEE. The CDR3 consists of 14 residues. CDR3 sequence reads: CASSVRAGAYEQYF. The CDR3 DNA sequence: TGTGCCAGCAGCGTAAGGGCAGGAGCCTACGAGCAGTACTTC. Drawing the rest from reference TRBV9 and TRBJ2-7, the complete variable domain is DSGVTQTPKHLITATGQRVTLRCSPRSGDLSVYWYQQSLDQGLQFLIQYYNGEERAKGNILERFSAQQFPDLHSELNLSSLELGDSALYFCASSVRAGAYEQYFGPGTRLTVT.

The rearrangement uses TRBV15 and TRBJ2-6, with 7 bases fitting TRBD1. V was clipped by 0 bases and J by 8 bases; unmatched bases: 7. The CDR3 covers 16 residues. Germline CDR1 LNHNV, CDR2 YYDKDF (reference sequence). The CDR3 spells CATSRDRAGGTNVLTF. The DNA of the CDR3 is TGTGCCACCAGCAGAGATAGGGCAGGGGGAACCAACGTCCTGACTTTC.

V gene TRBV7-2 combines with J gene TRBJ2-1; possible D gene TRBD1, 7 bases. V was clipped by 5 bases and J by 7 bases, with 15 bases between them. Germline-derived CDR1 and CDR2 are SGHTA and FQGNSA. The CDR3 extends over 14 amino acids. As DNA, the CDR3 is TGTGCCAGCAGCAGCTACAGGGGAGGAAATGAGCAGTTCTTC. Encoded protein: CASSSYRGGNEQFF. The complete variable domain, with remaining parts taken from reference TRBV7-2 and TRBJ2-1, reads GAGVSQSPSNKVTEKGKDVELRCDPISGHTALYWYRQSLGQGLEFLIYFQGNSAPDKSGLPSDRFSAERTGGSVSTLTIQRTQQEDSAVYLCASSSYRGGNEQFFGPGTRLTVL.

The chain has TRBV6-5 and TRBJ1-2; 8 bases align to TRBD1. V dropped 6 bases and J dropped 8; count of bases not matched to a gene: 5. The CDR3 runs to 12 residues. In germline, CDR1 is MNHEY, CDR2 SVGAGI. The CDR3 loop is CASSDRGGGYTF. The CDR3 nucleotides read TGTGCCAGCAGCGACAGGGGCGGCGGCTACACCTTC.

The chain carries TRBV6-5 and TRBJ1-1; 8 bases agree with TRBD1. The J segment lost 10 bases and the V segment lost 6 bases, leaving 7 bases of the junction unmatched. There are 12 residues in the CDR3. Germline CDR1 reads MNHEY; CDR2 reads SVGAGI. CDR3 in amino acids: CASSQDRVRAFF. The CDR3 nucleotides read TGTGCCAGCAGCCAGGACAGGGTAAGAGCTTTCTTT.

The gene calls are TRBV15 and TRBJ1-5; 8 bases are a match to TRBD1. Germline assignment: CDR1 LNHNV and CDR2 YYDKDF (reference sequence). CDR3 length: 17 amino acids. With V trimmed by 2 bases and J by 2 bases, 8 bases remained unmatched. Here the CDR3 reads CATSRNPTGGRNQPQHF. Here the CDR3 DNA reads TGTGCCACCAGCAGAAACCCTACAGGGGGACGCAATCAGCCCCAGCATTTT.

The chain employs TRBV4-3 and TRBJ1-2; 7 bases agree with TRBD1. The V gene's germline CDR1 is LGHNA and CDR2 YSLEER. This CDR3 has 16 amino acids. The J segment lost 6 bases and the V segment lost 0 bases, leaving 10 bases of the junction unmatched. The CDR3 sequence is CASSQDVYRGSDGYTF. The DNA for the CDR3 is TGCGCCAGCAGCCAAGATGTTTACAGGGGTTCTGATGGCTACACCTTC.

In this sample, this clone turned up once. The CDR3 loop is CASSSGLINIQYF. CDR3 DNA: TGTGCCAGCAGCTCCGGGCTCATAAACATTCAGTACTTC. The gene calls are TRBV7-9 and TRBJ2-4; D ambiguous. Trimming pared 4 bases from V and 6 bases from J, leaving 10 bases between. Germline V gene lookup returns CDR1 SEHNR and CDR2 FQNEAQ (reference sequence). The CDR3 consists of 13 residues.